The entry below describes one TCR beta chain. Its antigen is still unknown. This entry is derived from a study of cytomegalovirus exposure and HLA in healthy donors. This CDR3 contains 14 residues. J gave up 0 bases and V 4 bases, and 2 bases lay outside the gene matches. Germline V gives CDR1 LGHNA, CDR2 YNFKEQ. General observations from the study: A later analysis found TCR association rates differed by HLA locus, highest for DRB1 and lowest for HLA-C. Among TCR beta chains of equal frequency, HLA-associated ones were more clonally expanded in a later analysis. Among immune exposure information, only CMV serostatus was available.

PCR primers comprised 60 Vbeta and 13 Jbeta primers. Assay used: immunoSEQ multiplex PCR; TCRdb lists only in-frame clones, some missing. The sample records 90,000 to 110,000 clones, over 60% being singletons. The clonotype comes from a man in his forties in good health and CMV-seropositive. The rearrangement uses TRBV4-2 and TRBJ1-1, with 7 positions matching TRBD1. The specimen sequenced was PBMCs. The CDR3 DNA follows: TGTGCCAGCAGCCGACAGGGACTGAACACTGAAGCTTTCTTT. The encoded protein is CASSRQGLNTEAFF.